The 18 T cell receptor beta chains presented below share a single source sample, sequenced in a study of T cell changes during pregnancy in multiple sclerosis. Produced via immunoSEQ multiplex PCR; TCRdb's table is partial and in-frame only. The data contain 35,000 or so clones, around 93% of them singletons. The sample in question was CD4+ T cells from peripheral blood mononuclear cells, obtained in the first trimester of pregnancy. Receptors originate from a female donor with multiple sclerosis, enrolled in a pregnancy study.

V and J are TRBV5-5 and TRBJ2-7; 12 bases match TRBD2. The CDR3 consists of 18 residues. V shed 0 bases and J 3 bases; nucleotides not matched to a gene: 10. CDR1 is SGHKS, CDR2 YYEKEE, per germline (reference sequence). CDR3: CASSLVFLAGGGIYEQYF. In DNA form, the CDR3 reads TGTGCCAGCAGCTTGGTCTTTCTAGCGGGGGGGGGCATCTACGAGCAGTACTTC.

Only one count was recorded for this clone. The chain recombines TRBV5-4 with TRBJ2-3; 9 bases fit TRBD2. J lost 2 bases, V lost 7 bases, and 8 bases had no gene match. CDR3 length equals 15 residues. Germline V gene data show CDR1 as SGHNT and CDR2 as YYREEE (reference sequence). The CDR3 sequence: CASSLRGGFTDTQYF. CDR3 in DNA: TGTGCCAGCTCCCTGCGGGGGGGGTTCACAGATACGCAGTATTTT. Complete variable domain (other parts from reference TRBV5-4 and TRBJ2-3): ETGVTQSPTHLIKTRGQQVTLRCSSQSGHNTVSWYQQALGQGPQFIFQYYREEENGRGNFPPRFSGLQFPNYSSELNVNALELDDSALYLCASSLRGGFTDTQYFGPGTRLTVL.

The chain uses TRBV6-4 and TRBJ1-5, with TRBD1 as a possible D gene (6 bases). The CDR3 is made up of 13 amino acids. V lost 6 bases to trimming and J lost 1 base, with 7 bases between them. Germline V gives CDR1 MRHNA, CDR2 SNTAGT. The CDR3, as DNA: TGTGCCAGCAGCCAGGGGAGCAATCAGCCCCAGCATTTT. Its protein product is CASSQGSNQPQHF.

The chain carries TRBV7-2 and TRBJ1-3; 9 nucleotides agree with TRBD1. The germline gives CDR1 SGHTA, CDR2 FQGNSA. This CDR3 spans 16 amino acids. V was clipped by 3 bases and J by 2 bases; unmatched bases: 5. The CDR3 spells CASSFGQGLAGNTIYF. The CDR3 coding sequence is TGTGCCAGCAGCTTCGGACAGGGGCTCGCTGGAAACACCATATATTTT. The variable domain in full, with the rest retrieved from reference TRBV7-2 and TRBJ1-3, is GAGVSQSPSNKVTEKGKDVELRCDPISGHTALYWYRQSLGQGLEFLIYFQGNSAPDKSGLPSDRFSAERTGGSVSTLTIQRTQQEDSAVYLCASSFGQGLAGNTIYFGEGSWLTVV.

The chain employs TRBV4-3 and TRBJ2-2; the match to TRBD1 covers 9 bases. Germline V gene data show CDR1 as LGHNA and CDR2 as YSLEER. The CDR3 sequence is 17 residues long. V lost 1 base and J lost 6; bases outside the gene matches: 9. The CDR3 loop reads CASSQGGQGGFAGELFF. The CDR3 coding sequence is TGCGCCAGCAGCCAAGGGGGACAGGGAGGGTTCGCCGGGGAGCTGTTTTTT.

The rearrangement joins TRBV30 to TRBJ2-3, with D hard to call. The CDR3 runs 11 residues. The V gene's germline CDR1 is GTSNPN and CDR2 SVGIG (reference sequence). V lost 3 bases, J lost 9 bases, and 10 bases lay in between. CDR3 sequence: CAWRGSQTQYF. For the CDR3, the DNA is TGTGCCTGGAGGGGCAGTCAGACGCAGTATTTT.

The chain carries TRBV2 and TRBJ2-1; 11 bases align to TRBD2. The CDR3 contains 16 residues. V shed 0 bases and J 12 bases; nucleotides not matched to a gene: 10. Germline V gives CDR1 SNHLY, CDR2 FYNNEI. The CDR3: CASSEALTSGRDRQFF. The CDR3 nucleotides are TGTGCCAGCAGTGAAGCGCTAACTAGCGGGAGAGATAGGCAGTTCTTC.

The V and J genes are TRBV7-2 and TRBJ2-3, with 7 bases aligning to TRBD1. J was trimmed by 4 bases and V by 1 base; bases with no gene match: 5. Germline V gene data show CDR1 as SGHTA and CDR2 as FQGNSA. The CDR3 covers 15 residues. CDR3 nucleotide sequence: TGTGCCAGCAGCTTAGGAAGGGGACAGCCAGATACGCAGTATTTT. Amino acid sequence: CASSLGRGQPDTQYF.

The CDR3 nucleotides read TGTGCCAGCAGTCCCCTTGCAGGGGGCGACAACTATGGCTACACCTTC. Residues: CASSPLAGGDNYGYTF. The chain combines TRBV28 with TRBJ1-2; the match to TRBD1 covers 8 bases. Germline V gives CDR1 MDHEN, CDR2 SYDVKM. Germline trimming cut 5 bases from V and 2 bases from J; bases unmatched to any gene: 10. There are 16 residues in the CDR3.

The chain joins TRBV6-5 to TRBJ1-1; D unresolved. Looked up from germline, CDR1 is MNHEY and CDR2 is SVGAGI. The length of the CDR3 is 13 residues. Trimming took 2 bases from V and 1 from J, leaving 5 bases between them. The chain's CDR3 is CASSYRGNTEAFF. For the CDR3, the DNA is TGTGCCAGCAGTTACCGGGGGAACACTGAAGCTTTCTTT.

The rearrangement links TRBV4-1 to TRBJ2-6, with D possibly TRBD2 on 6 matching bases. Germline V gene data show CDR1 as MGHRA and CDR2 as YSYEKL. Trimming took 4 bases from V and 2 from J, leaving 18 bases between them. The CDR3 spans 18 residues. The CDR3 here is CASSPDKRAFTGANVLTF. The CDR3 nucleotides read TGCGCCAGCAGCCCGGACAAGCGGGCTTTCACTGGGGCCAACGTCCTGACTTTC.

This chain joins TRBV18 and TRBJ2-7; TRBD1 matches at 8 bases. Germline V gene sequence: CDR1 KGHSH, CDR2 LQKENI. Losses at the gene ends were 6 bases for V and 5 bases for J; bases not matched to a gene: 6. This CDR3 has 13 residues. The CDR3: CASSDREVDEQYF. The CDR3 DNA sequence: TGTGCCAGCTCGGACAGGGAGGTTGACGAGCAGTACTTC.

The J gene is TRBJ2-7, the V gene TRBV19, with D perhaps TRBD1 (6 bases). Deletions cut 5 bases from V and 3 bases from J, with 11 bases between. CDR3 length: 13 amino acids. Germline values: CDR1 LNHDA, CDR2 SQIVND (reference sequence). CDR3 in amino acids: CASSLAGVYEQYF. In DNA, the CDR3 is TGTGCCAGTAGTTTGGCAGGGGTCTACGAGCAGTACTTC.

This chain links TRBV11-2 with TRBJ2-7; perhaps TRBD1 as D (6 bases). The CDR3 covers 15 residues. The germline CDR1 and CDR2 sequences are SGHAT and FQNNGV. Trimming stripped 3 bases from V and 0 bases from J, with 12 bases between. The CDR3, as DNA: TGTGCCAGCAGCTTTAAGGCGGACAGCTCCTACGAGCAGTACTTC. Protein product: CASSFKADSSYEQYF.

This clone was detected once. The chain employs TRBV4-2 and TRBJ2-1, with 13 bases fitting TRBD2. Germline V gene data show CDR1 as LGHNA and CDR2 as YNFKEQ. The trim removed 3 bases at V and 0 bases at J, leaving 11 bases unmatched. The CDR3 covers 20 residues. CDR3 nucleotide sequence: TGTGCCAGCAGCCAGGCAACTAGCGGGAGGGCCCCGAGCTCCTACAATGAGCAGTTCTTC. Its translation: CASSQATSGRAPSSYNEQFF.

The rearrangement uses TRBV7-9 and TRBJ2-7, with a possible D match to TRBD1 (6 bases). The CDR3 contains 15 residues. CDR1 and CDR2 (germline): SEHNR, FQNEAQ (reference sequence). Trimming cost V 2 bases and J 3 bases, with 14 bases left between them. The DNA of the CDR3 is TGTGCCAGCAGCTTATTAGGACAGACTAACTACGAGCAGTACTTC. This gives the protein CASSLLGQTNYEQYF.

The V gene is TRBV15, the J gene TRBJ1-2; 8 nucleotides align to TRBD1. The length of the CDR3 is 16 residues. The germline gives CDR1 LNHNV, CDR2 YYDKDF (reference sequence). The V and J ends lost 2 bases and 4 bases, in that order; junction bases with no gene match: 9. CDR3 amino acids: CATSRPNPGGGYGYTF. DNA for the CDR3: TGTGCCACCAGCAGACCTAACCCAGGGGGCGGCTATGGCTACACCTTC.

This sequence joins TRBV4-1 and TRBJ1-2, with D possibly being TRBD1 (5 bases). Germline assignment: CDR1 MGHRA and CDR2 YSYEKL. Trimming took off 2 bases at V and 5 bases at J, with 18 bases between the two ends. The CDR3 is 16 residues long. The CDR3 region is CASSQITMQGKYGYTF. In nucleotides, the CDR3 is TGCGCCAGCAGCCAAATAACGATGCAGGGAAAATATGGCTACACCTTC.